The clone carrying this T cell receptor (beta chain) was seen once. Per germline, CDR1 MNHEY and CDR2 SMNVEV (reference sequence). The CDR3 runs 18 residues. The ends lost 4 bases at V and 0 bases at J; junction bases unmatched: 13. This specimen comes from a study of technical replicates of blood from several donors. The protocol was immunoSEQ multiplex PCR, while the TCRdb copy is restricted to in-frame clones and leaves out a portion. This sample has around 63,000 clones; more than 95% occur once, and the top ten carry approximately 0.17%. This clonotype originated in a human donor in good health. This chain links TRBV27 with TRBJ1-1; TRBD1 matches 8 bases. The source material was T cells isolated from PBMCs. The CDR3 nucleotides are TGTGCCAGCAGTTCCCCCCTTGGACAGGGCCTAGTGAACACTGAAGCTTTCTTT. This sequence encodes CASSSPLGQGLVNTEAFF.